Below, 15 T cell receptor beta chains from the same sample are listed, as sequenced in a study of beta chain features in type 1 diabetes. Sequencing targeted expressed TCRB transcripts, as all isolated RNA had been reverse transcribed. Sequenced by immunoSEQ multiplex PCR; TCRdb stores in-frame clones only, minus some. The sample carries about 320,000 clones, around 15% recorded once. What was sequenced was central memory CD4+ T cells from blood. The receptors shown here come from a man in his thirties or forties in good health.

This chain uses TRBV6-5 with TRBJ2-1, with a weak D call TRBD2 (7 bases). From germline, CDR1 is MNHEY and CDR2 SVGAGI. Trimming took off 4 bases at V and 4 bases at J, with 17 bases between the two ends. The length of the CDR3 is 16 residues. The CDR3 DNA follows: TGTGCCAGCAGTTGGGGGGGCGGGTCCCTTTACAATGAGCAGTTCTTC. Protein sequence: CASSWGGGSLYNEQFF.

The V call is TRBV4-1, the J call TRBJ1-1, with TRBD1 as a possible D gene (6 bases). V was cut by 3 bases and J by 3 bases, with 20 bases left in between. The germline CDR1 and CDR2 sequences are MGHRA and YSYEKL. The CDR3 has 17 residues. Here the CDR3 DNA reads TGCGCCAGCAGCCAGTCGGGCCCTACTACAGGGCACACTGAAGCTTTCTTT. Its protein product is CASSQSGPTTGHTEAFF.

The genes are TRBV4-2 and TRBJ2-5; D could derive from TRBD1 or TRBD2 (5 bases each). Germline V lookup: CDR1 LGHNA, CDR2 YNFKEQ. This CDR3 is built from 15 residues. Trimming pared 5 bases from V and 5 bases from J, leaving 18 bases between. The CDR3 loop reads CASSSRGHPWETQYF. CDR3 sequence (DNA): TGTGCCAGCAGCTCCCGGGGCCACCCTTGGGAGACCCAGTACTTC.

In nucleotides, the CDR3 is TGTGCCAGCAGCCCTGTCGCGACTAGCGGGGGACCAGGGTACTTC. Residues: CASSPVATSGGPGYF. The V gene is TRBV21-1, the J gene TRBJ2-5; the table's D call TRBD2 went unverified against the DNA. TRBV21-1 is shown as a pseudogene. CDR3 size: 15 residues.

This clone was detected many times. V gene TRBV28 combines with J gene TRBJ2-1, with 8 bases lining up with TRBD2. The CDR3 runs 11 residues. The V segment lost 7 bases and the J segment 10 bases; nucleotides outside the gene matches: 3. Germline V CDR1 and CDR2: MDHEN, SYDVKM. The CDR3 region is CASKLAVEQFF. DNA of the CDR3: TGTGCCAGCAAACTAGCGGTAGAGCAGTTCTTC.

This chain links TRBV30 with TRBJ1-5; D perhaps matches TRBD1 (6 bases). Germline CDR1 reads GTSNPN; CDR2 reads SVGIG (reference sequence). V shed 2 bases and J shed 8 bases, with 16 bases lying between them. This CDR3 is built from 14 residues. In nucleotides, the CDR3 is TGTGCCTGGAGTTTGGGCAGGGGAGTTAAGCCCCAGCATTTT. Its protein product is CAWSLGRGVKPQHF.

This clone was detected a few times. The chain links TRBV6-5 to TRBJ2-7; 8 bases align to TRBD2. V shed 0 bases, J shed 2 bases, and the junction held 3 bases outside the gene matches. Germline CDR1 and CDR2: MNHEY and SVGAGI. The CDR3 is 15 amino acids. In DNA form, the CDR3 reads TGTGCCAGCAGTTACTCGAGCGGGGGTACCTACGAGCAGTACTTC. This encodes CASSYSSGGTYEQYF.

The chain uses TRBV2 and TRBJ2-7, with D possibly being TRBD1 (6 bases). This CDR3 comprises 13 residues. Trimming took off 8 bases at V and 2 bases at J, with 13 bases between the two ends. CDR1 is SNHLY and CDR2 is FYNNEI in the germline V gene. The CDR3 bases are TGTGCCAGCCGCCAGCAGGGGACCTACGAGCAGTACTTC. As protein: CASRQQGTYEQYF.

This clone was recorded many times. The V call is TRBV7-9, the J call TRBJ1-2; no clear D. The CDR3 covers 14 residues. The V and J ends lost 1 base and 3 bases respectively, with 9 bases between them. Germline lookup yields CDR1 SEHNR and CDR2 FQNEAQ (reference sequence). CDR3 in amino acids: CASSLELRDYGYTF. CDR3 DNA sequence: TGTGCCAGCAGCTTAGAATTAAGGGACTATGGCTACACCTTC.

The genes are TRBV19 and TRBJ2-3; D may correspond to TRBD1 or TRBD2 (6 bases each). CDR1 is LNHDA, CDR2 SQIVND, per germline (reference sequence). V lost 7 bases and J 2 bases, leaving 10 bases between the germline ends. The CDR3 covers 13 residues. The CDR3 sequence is CASTRGPTDTQYF. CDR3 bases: TGTGCCAGTACCCGGGGGCCCACAGATACGCAGTATTTT. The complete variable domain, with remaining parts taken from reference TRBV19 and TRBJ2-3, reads DGGITQSPKYLFRKEGQNVTLSCEQNLNHDAMYWYRQDPGQGLRLIYYSQIVNDFQKGDIAEGYSVSREKKESFPLTVTSAQKNPTAFYLCASTRGPTDTQYFGPGTRLTVL.

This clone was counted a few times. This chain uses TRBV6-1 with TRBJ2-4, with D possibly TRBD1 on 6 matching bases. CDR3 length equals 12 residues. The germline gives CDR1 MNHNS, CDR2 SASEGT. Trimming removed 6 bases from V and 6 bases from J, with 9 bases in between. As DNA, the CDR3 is TGTGCCAGCAGCCCGACAGGAAACATTCAGTACTTC. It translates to CASSPTGNIQYF.

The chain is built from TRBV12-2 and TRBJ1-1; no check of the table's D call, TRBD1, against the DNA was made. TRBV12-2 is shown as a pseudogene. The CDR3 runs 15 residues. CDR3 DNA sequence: TGTGCAAGTCGCACAACGGGACACTTGAACACTGAAGCTTTCTTT. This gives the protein CASRTTGHLNTEAFF.

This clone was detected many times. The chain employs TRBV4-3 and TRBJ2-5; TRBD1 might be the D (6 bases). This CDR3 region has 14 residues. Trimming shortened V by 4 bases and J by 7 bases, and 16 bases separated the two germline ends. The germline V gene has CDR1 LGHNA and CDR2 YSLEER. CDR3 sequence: CASSRQKGGPTQYF. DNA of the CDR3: TGCGCCAGCAGCCGTCAAAAAGGGGGTCCGACCCAGTACTTC.

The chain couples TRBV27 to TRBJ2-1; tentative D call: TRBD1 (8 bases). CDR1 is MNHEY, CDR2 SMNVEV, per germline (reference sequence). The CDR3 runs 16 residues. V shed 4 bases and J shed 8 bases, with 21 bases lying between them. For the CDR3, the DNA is TGTGCCAGCAGTTCCCCCAGCGGGACAGGAGCGTATGAGCAGTTCTTC. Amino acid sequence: CASSSPSGTGAYEQFF.

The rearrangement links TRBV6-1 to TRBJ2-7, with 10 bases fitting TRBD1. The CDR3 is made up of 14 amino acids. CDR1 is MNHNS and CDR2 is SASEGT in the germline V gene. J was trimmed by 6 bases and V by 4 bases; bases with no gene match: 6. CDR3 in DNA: TGTGCCAGCAGTGCCCGGGACAGGGGAAGCGAGCAGTACTTC. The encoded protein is CASSARDRGSEQYF.